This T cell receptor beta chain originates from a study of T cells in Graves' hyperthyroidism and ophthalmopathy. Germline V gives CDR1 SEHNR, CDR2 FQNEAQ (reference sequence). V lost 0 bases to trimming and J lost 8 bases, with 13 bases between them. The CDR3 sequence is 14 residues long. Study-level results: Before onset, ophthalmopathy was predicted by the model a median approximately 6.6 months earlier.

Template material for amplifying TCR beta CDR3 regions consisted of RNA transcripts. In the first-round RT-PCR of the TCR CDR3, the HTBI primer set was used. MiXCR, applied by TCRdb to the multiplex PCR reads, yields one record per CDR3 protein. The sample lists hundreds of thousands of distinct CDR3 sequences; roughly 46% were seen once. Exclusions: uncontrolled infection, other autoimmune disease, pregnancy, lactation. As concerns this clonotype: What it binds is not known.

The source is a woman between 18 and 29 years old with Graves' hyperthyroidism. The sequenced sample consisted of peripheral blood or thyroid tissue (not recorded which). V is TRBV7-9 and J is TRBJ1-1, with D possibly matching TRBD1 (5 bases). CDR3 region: CASSLATGRAEAFF. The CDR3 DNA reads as TGTGCCAGCAGCTTAGCCACGGGACGGGCCGAAGCTTTCTTT.